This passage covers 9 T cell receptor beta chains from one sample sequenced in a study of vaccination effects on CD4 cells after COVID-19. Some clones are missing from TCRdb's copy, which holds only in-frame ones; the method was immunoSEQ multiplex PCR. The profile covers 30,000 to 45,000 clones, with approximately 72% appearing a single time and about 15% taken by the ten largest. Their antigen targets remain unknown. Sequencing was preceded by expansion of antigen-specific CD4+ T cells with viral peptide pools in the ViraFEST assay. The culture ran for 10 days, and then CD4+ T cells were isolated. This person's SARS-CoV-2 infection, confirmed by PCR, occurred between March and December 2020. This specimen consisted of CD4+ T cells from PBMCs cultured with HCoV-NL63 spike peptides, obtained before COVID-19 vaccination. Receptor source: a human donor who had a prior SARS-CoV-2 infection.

This chain's CDR3 is CASSLLAAGQGPKNYGYTF. The DNA of the CDR3 is TGTGCCAGCAGCTTGCTAGCGGCGGGACAGGGGCCAAAAAACTATGGCTACACCTTC. The chain couples TRBV9 to TRBJ1-2; TRBD1 aligns across 10 bases. This CDR3 region has 19 residues. The junction had 17 bases not matched to a gene; V was cut back by 4 bases and J by 2 bases. The germline gives CDR1 SGDLS, CDR2 YYNGEE.

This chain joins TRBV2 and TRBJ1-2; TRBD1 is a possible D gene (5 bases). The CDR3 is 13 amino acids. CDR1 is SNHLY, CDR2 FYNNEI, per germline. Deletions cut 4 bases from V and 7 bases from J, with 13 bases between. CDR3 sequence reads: CASSGRDYGGYTF. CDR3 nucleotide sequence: TGTGCCAGCAGTGGCAGGGACTATGGTGGCTACACCTTC.

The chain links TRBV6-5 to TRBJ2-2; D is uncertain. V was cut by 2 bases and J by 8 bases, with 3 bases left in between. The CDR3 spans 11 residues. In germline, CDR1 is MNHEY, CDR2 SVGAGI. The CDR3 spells CASSYAGELFF. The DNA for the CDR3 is TGTGCCAGCAGTTACGCGGGGGAGCTGTTTTTT.

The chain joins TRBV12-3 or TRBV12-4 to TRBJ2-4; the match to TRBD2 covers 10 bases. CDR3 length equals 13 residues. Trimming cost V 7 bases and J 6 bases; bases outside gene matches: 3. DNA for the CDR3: TGTGCCAGCAAACAGCGGGAGGGAAACATTCAGTACTTC. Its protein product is CASKQREGNIQYF.

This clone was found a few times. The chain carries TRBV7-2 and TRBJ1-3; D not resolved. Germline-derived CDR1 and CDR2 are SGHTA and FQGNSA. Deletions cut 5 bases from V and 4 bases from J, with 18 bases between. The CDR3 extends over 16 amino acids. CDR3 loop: CASSPYRGIGGNTIYF. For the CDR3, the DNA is TGTGCCAGCAGCCCCTATCGCGGCATAGGGGGAAACACCATATATTTT.

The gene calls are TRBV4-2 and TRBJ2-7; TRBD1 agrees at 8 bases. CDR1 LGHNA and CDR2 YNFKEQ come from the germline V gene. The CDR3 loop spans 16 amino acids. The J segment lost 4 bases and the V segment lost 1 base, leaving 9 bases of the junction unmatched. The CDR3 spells CASSQAGGTGYYEQYF. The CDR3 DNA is TGTGCCAGCAGCCAAGCTGGGGGGACAGGCTATTACGAGCAGTACTTC.

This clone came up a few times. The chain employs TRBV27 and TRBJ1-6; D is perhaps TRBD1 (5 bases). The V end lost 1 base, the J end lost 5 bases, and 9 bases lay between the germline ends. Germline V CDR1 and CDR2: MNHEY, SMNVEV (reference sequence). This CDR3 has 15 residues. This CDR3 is CASSLWGTNNSPLHF. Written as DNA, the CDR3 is TGTGCCAGCAGTTTATGGGGCACCAATAATTCACCCCTCCACTTT.

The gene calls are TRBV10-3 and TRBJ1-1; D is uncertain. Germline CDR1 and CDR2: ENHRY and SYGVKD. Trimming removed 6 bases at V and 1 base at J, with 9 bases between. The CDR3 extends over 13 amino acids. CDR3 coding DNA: TGTGCCATCAGACCAGACAAGAACACTGAAGCTTTCTTT. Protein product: CAIRPDKNTEAFF.

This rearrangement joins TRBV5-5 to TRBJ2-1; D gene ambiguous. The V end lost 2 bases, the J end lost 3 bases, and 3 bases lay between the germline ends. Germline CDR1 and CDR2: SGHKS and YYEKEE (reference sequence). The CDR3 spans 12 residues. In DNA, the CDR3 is TGTGCCAGCAGCTTTCACTACAATGAGCAGTTCTTC. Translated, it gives CASSFHYNEQFF.